This T cell receptor (beta chain) was retrieved from a study of cytomegalovirus exposure and HLA in healthy donors (dated by TCRdb to about 2017). Study-level background: An earlier analysis of fewer than 750 of the donors reported roughly 300 Gb of sequence data and 95 million to 140 million unique TCR beta sequences obtained from 180 million or so T cells. Approximately 310 gigabases of sequencing data and 91 million or so unique TCR sequences made up an early release that covered roughly 670 HLA-typed donors. Of the 398 genotyped donors, approximately 80% fell in the genetic ancestry cluster associated with self-reported Caucasian donors. The study was designed to test whether signatures of past pathogen exposure could be identified by cataloging public T cell receptors. The T cell repertoires of 666 subjects were profiled by immunosequencing and related to cytomegalovirus serostatus. A separate validation cohort of roughly 130 different subjects was used in addition to the roughly 640-subject first cohort. High-throughput TCR immunosequencing, statistical association of individual TCRs with disease status, and machine learning were combined to predict cytomegalovirus infection status. A later analysis re-examined previously published TCR beta repertoires from 500 to 700 donors and added high-resolution HLA genotyping to investigate patterns of TCR occurrence. Rather than using new phenotypic data, the later analysis identified candidate immune exposures from TCR beta sequences and from how often those sequences occurred across donors. An earlier analysis of 587 of the donors used high-throughput TCR beta sequencing to judge whether each TCR beta V gene segment behaved as functional or pseudogenic. Alongside the repertoire data, information on donor age, sex, ethnicity and CMV serostatus was compiled. A later genetic analysis used genome-wide SNP genotypes for about three fifths of the 666 donors, treating that subset as a discovery cohort. Every repertoire in the discovery cohort had been generated on one and the same sequencing platform. HLA typing included class I and class II loci at four-digit resolution. The number of donors typed differed by locus, with roughly 629-640 for A, B, C, DRB1 and DQB1, 522 for DQA1, 606 for DPA1, and some 440 for DPB1. A few DR-DQ haplotypes were treated as single units for association and clustering because of strong linkage in the cohort. On average, 235,054 unique TCR beta nucleotide sequences were sequenced per donor among a few hundred genotyped donors of the cohort, with 15% to 20% of those sequences being non-productive. Findings and caveats that apply to the study as a whole: The classifier was reported to diagnose cytomegalovirus status with high specificity and sensitivity in both the original cohort and the validation cohort. The presence/absence analyses assumed that sequencing depth was roughly uniform across donors, and that assumption may not be true. Linkage disequilibrium might explain the correlated functional status among segregating V segments, but an unknown experimental factor could not be excluded. In a later analysis, HLA-associated TCR beta chains showed more clonal expansion and lower generation probabilities than non-associated chains that were equally common. Assigning TCR associations to individual alleles was difficult when HLA alleles, especially DR and DQ, strongly co-occurred. A later genetic analysis associated a missense DCLRE1C variant with V-gene and J-gene trimming of TCR beta chains, and an independent cohort replicated the association. Specific HLA alleles were associated with roughly 16,000 TCR beta sequences at a false discovery rate of 0.05 in a later analysis. The sequencing pipeline was judged likely to have produced a cluster of highly shared sequence variants as a technical artifact. In a later analysis, TCR association rates were found to vary across HLA loci, with the most associated TCRs seen for DRB1 alleles and the fewest for HLA-C alleles. Most TCR sequences were seen in very few donors, while some public TCRs were found in many individuals. Compared with the roughly 710-donor mean, donors in an Asian-associated ancestry cluster had fewer N-insertions in productive TCRs, according to a later genetic analysis. Only TCR beta chains were sequenced in this cohort, and the absence of alpha or paired-chain data limited detectable features. The study listed 150 to 200 TCR beta chains as associated with cytomegalovirus. A further reported finding was that TCR beta sequences accurately predicted the HLA-A and HLA-B alleles for most subjects in the first cohort. Because HLA typing was missing for some donors at each locus, association tests included only the typed subset. A later analysis reported that several top co-occurrence clusters appeared linked to parvovirus B19, influenza, CMV and Epstein-Barr virus. Approximately 18 rarely observed V segments, including chromosome 9 orphons, were excluded from the earlier analysis of 550 to 700 of the donors because counts were too low. For the cohort, immune exposure information was limited to CMV serostatus. The authors suggested that the approach could potentially be generalized to other disease states and immunological phenotypes. In vitro tests confirmed that three of the cytomegalovirus-associated TCR beta chains recognize cytomegalovirus antigens. In an earlier analysis of about 550 of the donors, most TCR beta V segments were observed in productive rearrangements about 87% or about 30% of the time, broadly matching IMGT annotations. According to a later analysis, most CMV-associated TCR beta chains appeared to be HLA-restricted, and the HLA associations seemed to be driven largely by CMV exposure. Some IMGT-functional V segments, including TRBV6-2 and TRBV6-3, could not be distinguished by the 87-base-pair reads and were therefore excluded.

Remarks on this clone: This receptor's antigen is unknown. No much larger clone is present one base from it, and per-base qualities are unavailable.

The library was built by means of the immunoSEQ multiplex PCR assay. For the multiplex PCR, a mixture combining 60 forward primers for TCR Vbeta segments and 13 reverse primers for TCR Jbeta segments was used. The CDR3 region of rearranged TCR beta genes was amplified from genomic DNA by a multiplex PCR assay. On the Illumina HiSeq System, the amplified TCR beta libraries were sequenced as 87-base-pair reads. As for how the authors treated the data: In a later analysis, about 80 million unique TCR beta chains were counted across the 500 to 850 repertoires, and around 10 million of these chains were shared by at least two donors. Raw reads were error-corrected and collapsed into unique sequences with a nearest-neighbor algorithm that merged closely related sequences to remove PCR and sequencing errors. Alignment of CDR3 sequences to IMGT reference sequences was used to assign V, D and J gene segments. For a sequence to be retained, a match of at least six nucleotides to both a V gene segment and a J gene segment was required. Rearrangements were classified as productive when the CDR3 lacked stop codons and remained in frame with V and J, and all other rearrangements were classified as non-productive. CDR3 was defined according to IMGT convention as the region running from the second conserved V-encoded cysteine to the conserved J-encoded phenylalanine. In an earlier analysis of around 540 of the donors, sequences lacking an unambiguous match to a single V gene segment were excluded. An earlier analysis of a few hundred of the donors called V segments functional above 56.7% productive rearrangements and segregating when the between-donor standard deviation exceeded 5%. To diagnose cytomegalovirus status from the catalog of TCR beta chain sequences, a statistical classification framework was built. A later analysis assigned V and J genes by comparing TCR nucleotide sequences with IMGT/GENE-DB human TR gene sequences. A later analysis assigned CDR3 sequences and most-parsimonious VDJ recombination scenarios with the TCRdist pipeline. A later analysis defined each TCR beta chain by its CDR3 amino acid sequence plus V-gene family, and excluded reads lacking a unique V-gene family. To address suspected cross-contamination and a sequencing artifact, a later analysis removed several hundred highly shared, low-generation-probability nucleotide sequences. A later analysis calculated a clonal expansion index for each public chain from normalized within-repertoire ranks of inferred template counts. In a later analysis, generation probabilities were computed with a VDJ recombination model fitted to out-of-frame rearrangements, and the resulting probabilities were checked against IGoR. A later analysis scored TCR-TCR, TCR-HLA and TCR-CMV co-occurrence with hypergeometric tests, applying a repertoire-size bias correction to TCR pairs. A later analysis estimated false discovery rates by permuting HLA or CMV assignments 20 times. In a later analysis, co-occurring TCRs were grouped using DBSCAN, and TCRdist sequence similarity was added for clustering within HLA-allele-positive subsets. For co-occurrence clustering, repertoires with fewer than 30,000 or more than 120,000 public chains were excluded, along with a handful of repertoires with anomalous nucleotide sharing. The source is immuneACCESS, and TCRdb retained only in-frame sequences with V and J called. Part of the clones is not carried over; for the studies checked, unresolved V genes explain less than half of this, and the remainder is unexplained. From that table come the V and J calls and clone size; the DNA was used to work out D and trimming. Present in this sample are approximately 140,000 clones, over 60% of which were seen just once. The ten largest clones capture 10% to 15% of the sample.

The CDR3 holds 14 amino acids from the cysteine to the phenylalanine. The entry retains the CDR3 DNA only, 42 bases that are in frame from base 1. CDR1 and CDR2 were assigned from the germline V gene (reference sequence) as SGHNT and YYREEE. V is reduced by 2 bases and J by 7 bases, leaving a spacing of 12 bases between them. The cohort consisted of some 730 healthy bone marrow donors. At the time of sampling, every cohort member was nominally healthy, though immune exposures that went unrecorded were likely present. The donor was CMV seropositive and was included in the group of almost 300 seropositive cohort members. A peripheral blood sample was collected from each donor, and TCR beta sequencing was performed on peripheral blood mononuclear cells. The Qiagen DNeasy Blood Extraction Kit was used to extract genomic DNA from the blood cell samples.

This sequence originates from a man aged 35 to 55 in good health and CMV-seropositive. The chain uses TRBV5-4 and TRBJ2-2, with TRBD2 tentatively as D gene (6 bases match). The sample consisted of PBMCs. The DNA sequence reads TGTGCCAGCAGCTTAACGGGGGTCGACGGGGAGCTGTTTTTT. Its product reads: CASSLTGVDGELFF.